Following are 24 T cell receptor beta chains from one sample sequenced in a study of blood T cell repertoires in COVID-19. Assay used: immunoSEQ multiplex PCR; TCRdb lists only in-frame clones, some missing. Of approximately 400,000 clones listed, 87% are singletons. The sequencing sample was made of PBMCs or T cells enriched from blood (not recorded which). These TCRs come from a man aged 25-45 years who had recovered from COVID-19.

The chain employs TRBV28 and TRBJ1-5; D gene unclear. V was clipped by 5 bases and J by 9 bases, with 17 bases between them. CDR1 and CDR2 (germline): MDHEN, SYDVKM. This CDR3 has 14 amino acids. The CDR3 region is CASSPRLGVRPQHF. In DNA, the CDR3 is TGTGCCAGCAGTCCTCGACTGGGAGTCAGGCCCCAGCATTTT.

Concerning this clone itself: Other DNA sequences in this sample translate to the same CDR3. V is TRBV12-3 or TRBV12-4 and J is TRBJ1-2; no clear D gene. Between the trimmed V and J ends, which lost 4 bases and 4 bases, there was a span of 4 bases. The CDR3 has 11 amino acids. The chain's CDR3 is CASSSGYGYTF. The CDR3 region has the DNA TGTGCCAGCAGTTCGGGCTATGGCTACACCTTC.

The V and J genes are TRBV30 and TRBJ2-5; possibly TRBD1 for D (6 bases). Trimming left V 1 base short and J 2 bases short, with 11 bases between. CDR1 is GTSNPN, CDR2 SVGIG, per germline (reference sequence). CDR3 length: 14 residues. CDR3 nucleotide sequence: TGTGCCTGGAGTGAAGGTCAGGGGCAAGAGACCCAGTACTTC. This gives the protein CAWSEGQGQETQYF.

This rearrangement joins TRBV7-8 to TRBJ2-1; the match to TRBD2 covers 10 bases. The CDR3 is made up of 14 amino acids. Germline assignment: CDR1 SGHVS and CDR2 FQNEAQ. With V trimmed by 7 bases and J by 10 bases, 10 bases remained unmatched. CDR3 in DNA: TGTGCCAGCACAAGCGGGCTAGCGGGGGCCGAGCAGTTCTTC. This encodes CASTSGLAGAEQFF.

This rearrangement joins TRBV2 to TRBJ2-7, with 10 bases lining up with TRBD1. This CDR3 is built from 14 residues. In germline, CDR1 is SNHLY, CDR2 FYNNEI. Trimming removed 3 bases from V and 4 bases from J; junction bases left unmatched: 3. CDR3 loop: CASSDGDRGYEQYF. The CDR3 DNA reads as TGTGCCAGCAGTGATGGGGACAGGGGATACGAGCAGTACTTC.

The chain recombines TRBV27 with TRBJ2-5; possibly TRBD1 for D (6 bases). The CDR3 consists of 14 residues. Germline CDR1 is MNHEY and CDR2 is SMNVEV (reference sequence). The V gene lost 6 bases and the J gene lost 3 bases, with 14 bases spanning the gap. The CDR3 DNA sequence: TGTGCCAGCAGCCTGATACAGGGCGAAGAGACCCAGTACTTC. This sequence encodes CASSLIQGEETQYF.

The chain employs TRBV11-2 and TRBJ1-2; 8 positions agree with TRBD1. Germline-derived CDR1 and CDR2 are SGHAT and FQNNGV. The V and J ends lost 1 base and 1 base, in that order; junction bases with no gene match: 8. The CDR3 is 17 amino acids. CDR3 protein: CASSLVTRGRGNYGYTF. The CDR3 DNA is TGTGCCAGCAGCTTAGTGACCAGGGGGCGCGGTAACTATGGCTACACCTTC.

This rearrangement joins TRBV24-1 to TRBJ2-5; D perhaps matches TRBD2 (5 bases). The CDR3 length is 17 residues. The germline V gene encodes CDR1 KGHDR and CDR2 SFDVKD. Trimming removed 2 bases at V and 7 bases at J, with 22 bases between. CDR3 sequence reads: CATSDYYWRSSGGTQYF. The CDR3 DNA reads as TGTGCCACCAGTGATTATTATTGGCGGAGCTCCGGAGGGACCCAGTACTTC.

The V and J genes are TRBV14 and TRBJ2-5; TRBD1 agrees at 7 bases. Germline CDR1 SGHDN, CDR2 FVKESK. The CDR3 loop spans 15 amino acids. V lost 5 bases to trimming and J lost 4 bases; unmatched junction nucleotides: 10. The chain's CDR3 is CASSLMGQPTETQYF. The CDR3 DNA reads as TGTGCCAGCAGCTTAATGGGACAGCCGACAGAGACCCAGTACTTC.

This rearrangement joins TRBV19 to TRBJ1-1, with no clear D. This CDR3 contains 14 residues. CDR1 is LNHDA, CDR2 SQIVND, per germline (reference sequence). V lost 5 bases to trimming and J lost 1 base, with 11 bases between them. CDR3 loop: CASSRTGKNTEAFF. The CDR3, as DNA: TGTGCCAGTAGTCGGACCGGGAAGAACACTGAAGCTTTCTTT.

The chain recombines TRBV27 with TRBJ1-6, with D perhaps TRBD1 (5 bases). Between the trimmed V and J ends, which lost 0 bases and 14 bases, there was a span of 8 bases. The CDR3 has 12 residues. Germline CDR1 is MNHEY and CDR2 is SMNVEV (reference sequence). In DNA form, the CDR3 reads TGTGCCAGCAGTTTATCTGGGGGGGCCCTCCACTTT. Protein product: CASSLSGGALHF.

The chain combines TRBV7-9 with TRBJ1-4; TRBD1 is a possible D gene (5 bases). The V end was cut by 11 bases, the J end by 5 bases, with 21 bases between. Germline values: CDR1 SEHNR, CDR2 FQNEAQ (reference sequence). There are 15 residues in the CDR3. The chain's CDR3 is CAELTVGEGNEKLFF. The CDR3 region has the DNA TGTGCCGAACTCACGGTAGGGGAAGGAAATGAAAAACTGTTTTTT.

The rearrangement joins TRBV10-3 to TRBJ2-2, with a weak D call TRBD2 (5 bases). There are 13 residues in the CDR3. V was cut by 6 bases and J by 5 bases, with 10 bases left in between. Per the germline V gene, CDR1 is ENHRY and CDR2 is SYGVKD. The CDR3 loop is CAIRERGTGELFF. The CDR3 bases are TGTGCCATCAGGGAGAGAGGGACCGGGGAGCTGTTTTTT.

As DNA, the CDR3 is TGTGCCTGGAGAGTAGGGGAGGGCCCCCAGCATTTT. Translation: CAWRVGEGPQHF. V gene TRBV30 combines with J gene TRBJ1-5, with D possibly TRBD1 on 5 matching bases. Germline lookup yields CDR1 GTSNPN and CDR2 SVGIG (reference sequence). V lost 3 bases to trimming and J lost 10 bases, with 13 bases between them. This CDR3 is built from 12 residues.

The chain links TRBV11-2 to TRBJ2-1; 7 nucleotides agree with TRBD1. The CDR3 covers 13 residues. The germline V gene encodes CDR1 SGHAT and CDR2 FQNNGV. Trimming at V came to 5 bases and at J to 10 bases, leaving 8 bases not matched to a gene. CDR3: CASSLTGPSEQFF. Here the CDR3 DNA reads TGTGCCAGCAGCCTGACAGGGCCCTCGGAGCAGTTCTTC.

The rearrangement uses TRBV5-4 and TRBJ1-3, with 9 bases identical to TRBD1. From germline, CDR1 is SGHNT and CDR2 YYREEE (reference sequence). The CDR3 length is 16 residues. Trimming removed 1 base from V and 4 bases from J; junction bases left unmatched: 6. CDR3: CASSLNRGLGGNTIYF. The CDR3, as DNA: TGTGCCAGCAGCTTGAACAGGGGGCTGGGAGGAAACACCATATATTTT. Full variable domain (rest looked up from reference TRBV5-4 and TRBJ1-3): ETGVTQSPTHLIKTRGQQVTLRCSSQSGHNTVSWYQQALGQGPQFIFQYYREEENGRGNFPPRFSGLQFPNYSSELNVNALELDDSALYLCASSLNRGLGGNTIYFGEGSWLTVV.

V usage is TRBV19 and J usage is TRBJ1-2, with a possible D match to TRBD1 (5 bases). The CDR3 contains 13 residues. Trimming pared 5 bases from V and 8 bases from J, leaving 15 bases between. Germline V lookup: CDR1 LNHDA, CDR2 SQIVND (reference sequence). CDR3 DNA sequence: TGTGCCAGTAGTTTGGTCGGGACTAGGGGCTACACCTTC. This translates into CASSLVGTRGYTF. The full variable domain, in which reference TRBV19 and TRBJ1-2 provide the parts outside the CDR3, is DGGITQSPKYLFRKEGQNVTLSCEQNLNHDAMYWYRQDPGQGLRLIYYSQIVNDFQKGDIAEGYSVSREKKESFPLTVTSAQKNPTAFYLCASSLVGTRGYTFGSGTRLTVV.

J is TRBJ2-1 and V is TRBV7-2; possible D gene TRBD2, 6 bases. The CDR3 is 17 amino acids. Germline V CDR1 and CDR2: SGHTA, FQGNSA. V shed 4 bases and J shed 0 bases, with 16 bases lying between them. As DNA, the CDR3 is TGTGCCAGCAGCTCCCGGAGTAGCGGAAGCTCCTACAATGAGCAGTTCTTC. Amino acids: CASSSRSSGSSYNEQFF.

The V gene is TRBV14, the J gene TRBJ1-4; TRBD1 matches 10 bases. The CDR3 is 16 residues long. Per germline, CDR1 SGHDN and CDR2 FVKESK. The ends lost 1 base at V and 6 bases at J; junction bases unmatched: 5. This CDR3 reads CASSQGDRGSHEKLFF. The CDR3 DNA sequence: TGTGCCAGCAGCCAAGGGGACAGGGGTTCCCATGAAAAACTGTTTTTT.

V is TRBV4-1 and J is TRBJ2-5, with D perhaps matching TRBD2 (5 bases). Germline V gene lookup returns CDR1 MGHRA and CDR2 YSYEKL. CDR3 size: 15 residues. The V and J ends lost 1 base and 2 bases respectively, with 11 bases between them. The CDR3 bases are TGCGCCAGCAGCCAAGCGGGGAAAATGCAAGAGACCCAGTACTTC. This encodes CASSQAGKMQETQYF.

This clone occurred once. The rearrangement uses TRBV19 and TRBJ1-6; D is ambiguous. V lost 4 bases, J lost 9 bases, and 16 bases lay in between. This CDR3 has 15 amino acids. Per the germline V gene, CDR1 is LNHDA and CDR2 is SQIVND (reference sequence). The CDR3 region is CASSTSVLGGSPLHF. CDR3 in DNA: TGTGCCAGTAGTACCTCAGTGCTCGGAGGTTCACCCCTCCACTTT.

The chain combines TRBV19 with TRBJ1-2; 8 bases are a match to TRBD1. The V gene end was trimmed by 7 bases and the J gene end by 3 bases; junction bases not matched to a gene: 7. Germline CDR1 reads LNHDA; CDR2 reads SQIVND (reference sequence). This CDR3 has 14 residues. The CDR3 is CASIDGQGDYGYTF. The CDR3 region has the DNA TGTGCCAGTATCGATGGACAGGGAGACTATGGCTACACCTTC.

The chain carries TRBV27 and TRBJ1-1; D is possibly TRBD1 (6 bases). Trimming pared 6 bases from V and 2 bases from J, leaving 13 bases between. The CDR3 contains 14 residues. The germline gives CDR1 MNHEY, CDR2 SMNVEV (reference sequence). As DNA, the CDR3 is TGTGCCAGCAGCCCGGGACACCCCAACACTGAAGCTTTCTTT. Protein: CASSPGHPNTEAFF.

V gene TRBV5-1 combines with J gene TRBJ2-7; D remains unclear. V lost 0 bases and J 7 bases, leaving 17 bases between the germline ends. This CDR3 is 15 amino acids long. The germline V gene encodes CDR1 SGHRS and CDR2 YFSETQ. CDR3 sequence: CASSLARIPIGEQYF. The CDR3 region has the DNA TGCGCCAGCAGCTTGGCCAGGATCCCGATAGGTGAGCAGTACTTC.